These T cell receptor beta chains were read from a single sample in a study of blood T cell repertoires in COVID-19. Only in-frame clones appear in the TCRdb table, and some are missing; sequencing was by immunoSEQ multiplex PCR. The sample records about 89,000 clones, 87% being singletons. Sequencing used peripheral blood. The receptors shown here come from a male donor with acute or convalescent COVID-19. The CDR3 runs from the conserved cysteine through the conserved F or W. A D gene is named only where the DNA matches it firmly. A row's size may be missing; if present it is once, few, many or a size class.

D gene	V gene	J gene	clone size	CDR3 protein	CDR3 DNA
.	TRBV19	TRBJ1-1	.	CASSPRGKRGEAFF	TGTGCCAGTAGCCCGCGGGGGAAAAGGGGTGAAGCTTTCTTT
TRBD1	TRBV13	TRBJ1-4	.	CASSLGPGQRNEKLFF	TGTGCCAGCAGCTTAGGCCCGGGACAGCGGAATGAAAAACTGTTTTTT
.	TRBV2	TRBJ1-6	.	CASSPRRSNSPLHF	TGTGCCAGCAGTCCCCGCCGGAGCAATTCACCCCTCCACTTT
.	TRBV30	TRBJ1-6	once	CAWSLNTVRRTLHF	TGTGCCTGGAGTTTAAATACGGTTCGAAGAACCCTCCACTTT
.	TRBV5-1	TRBJ1-6	few	CASSSGQGFSPLHF	TGCGCCAGCAGCTCGGGTCAGGGATTTTCACCCCTCCACTTT
.	TRBV5-1	TRBJ1-3	.	CASSLREPGNTIYF	TGCGCCAGCAGCTTGCGGGAACCCGGAAACACCATATATTTT
TRBD1	TRBV5-6	TRBJ1-6	.	CASSLSTGTYNSPLHF	TGTGCCAGCAGCCTATCGACAGGGACCTATAATTCACCCCTCCACTTT
TRBD1	TRBV25-1	TRBJ1-1	.	CASSGTGEMAEAFF	TGTGCCAGCAGCGGGACAGGGGAAATGGCTGAAGCTTTCTTT
.	TRBV5-8	TRBJ2-1	.	CASSLMGYEQFF	TGTGCCAGCAGCTTGATGGGCTATGAGCAGTTCTTC
.	TRBV6-2/TRBV6-3	TRBJ1-2	.	CASRPQDYGYTF	TGTGCCAGCAGACCTCAGGACTATGGCTACACCTTC
.	TRBV30	TRBJ1-6	once	CAWSPGGNSPLHF	TGTGCCTGGAGCCCCGGGGGGAATTCACCCCTCCACTTT
TRBD1	TRBV5-6	TRBJ2-2	.	CASSAGQGHTGELFF	TGTGCCAGCAGCGCGGGACAGGGGCACACCGGGGAGCTGTTTTTT
TRBD2	TRBV5-1	TRBJ2-1	.	CASSLEAASGNEQFF	TGCGCCAGCAGCTTGGAGGCGGCTAGCGGCAATGAGCAGTTCTTC
.	TRBV19	TRBJ1-5	.	CASSRRDSNQPQHF	TGTGCCAGTAGTCGCCGGGATAGCAATCAGCCCCAGCATTTT
.	TRBV18	TRBJ1-1	.	CASSPVGGAFAEAFF	TGTGCCAGCTCACCAGTTGGAGGGGCTTTCGCTGAAGCTTTCTTT
TRBD1	TRBV2	TRBJ2-7	.	CASSDRGRYEQYF	TGTGCCAGCAGTGACAGGGGGAGATACGAGCAGTACTTC
TRBD1	TRBV15	TRBJ2-3	.	CATSRAPDRITDTQYF	TGTGCCACCAGCAGAGCCCCGGACAGGATCACAGATACGCAGTATTTT
TRBD2	TRBV3-1/TRBV3-2	TRBJ2-7	few	CASRIGTTEKQYF	TGTGCCAGCAGGATCGGGACTACCGAGAAGCAGTACTTC
.	TRBV30	TRBJ1-2	.	CAWRGARGYTF	TGTGCCTGGAGGGGGGCGCGGGGCTACACCTTC
.	TRBV5-4	TRBJ2-2	.	CASSLGGGVNTGELFF	TGTGCCAGCAGCTTGGGTGGCGGGGTGAACACCGGGGAGCTGTTTTTT